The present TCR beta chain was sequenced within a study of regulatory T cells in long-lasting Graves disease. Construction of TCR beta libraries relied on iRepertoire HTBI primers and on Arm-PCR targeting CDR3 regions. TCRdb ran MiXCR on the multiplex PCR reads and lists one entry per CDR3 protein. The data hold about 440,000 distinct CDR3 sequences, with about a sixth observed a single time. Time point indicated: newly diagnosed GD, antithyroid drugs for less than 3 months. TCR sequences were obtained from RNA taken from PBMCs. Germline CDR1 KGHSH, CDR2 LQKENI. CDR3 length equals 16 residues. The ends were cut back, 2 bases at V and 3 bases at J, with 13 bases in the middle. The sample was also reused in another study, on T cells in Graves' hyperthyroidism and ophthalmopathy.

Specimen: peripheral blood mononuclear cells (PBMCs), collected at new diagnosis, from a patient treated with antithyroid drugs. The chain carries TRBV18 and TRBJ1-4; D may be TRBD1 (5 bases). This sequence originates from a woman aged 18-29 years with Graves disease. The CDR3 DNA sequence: TGTGCCAGCTCACCATTCCAAGTACAGGCTAATGAAAAACTGTTTTTT. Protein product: CASSPFQVQANEKLFF.